Below, 21 T cell receptor beta chains from the same sample are listed, as sequenced in a study of regulatory T cells in long-lasting Graves disease. The authors built TCR beta libraries using iRepertoire HTBI primers and Arm-PCR of CDR3 regions. TCRdb used MiXCR to reprocess the multiplex PCR reads, holding one entry per CDR3 protein. The sample lists a few hundred thousand distinct CDR3 sequences; roughly a fifth were seen once. Time point meaning: persistent/refractory GD, antithyroid drugs over 5 years with positive TRAb. With RNA extracted from PBMCs as input, the TCR library was made. The sample was peripheral blood mononuclear cells (PBMCs), taken when the disease was refractory, from a patient treated with antithyroid drugs. These receptor sequences come from a female donor with Graves disease.

This clonotype was counted between two and nine times. The chain couples TRBV4-2 to TRBJ2-4; tentative D call: TRBD2 (5 bases). This CDR3 comprises 14 residues. Trimming stripped 6 bases from V and 6 bases from J, with 15 bases between. The germline V gene has CDR1 LGHNA and CDR2 YNFKEQ. CDR3 sequence (DNA): TGTGCCAGCAGGCTATCGGCGGGTCCAAACATTCAGTACTTC. Its translation is CASRLSAGPNIQYF.

This clonotype was seen many times. Here the CDR3 DNA reads TGTGCCAGCAGCGAGCAGGGAGTCAGCGGGGAGCTGTTTTTT. Its protein is CASSEQGVSGELFF. V and J are TRBV2 and TRBJ2-2, with D tentatively TRBD1 or TRBD2 (5 bases each). The CDR3 is 14 residues long. Trimming removed 6 bases at V and 7 bases at J, with 15 bases between. Germline values: CDR1 SNHLY, CDR2 FYNNEI.

As for this clonotype: A read error may be the cause here, since a much bigger clone is one base away. The chain uses TRBV28 and TRBJ2-7; D might be TRBD1 or TRBD2, each matching 5 bases. The CDR3 has 13 residues. Germline V gene data show CDR1 as MDHEN and CDR2 as SYDVKM. The CDR3: CASAGTESYERYF. CDR3 nucleotide sequence: TGTGCCAGCGCCGGGACCGAGAGCTACGAGCGGTACTTC.

This clonotype was counted ten times or more. The gene calls are TRBV20-1 and TRBJ2-5; D call uncertain. Germline assignment: CDR1 DFQATT and CDR2 SNEGSKA (reference sequence). The CDR3 has 13 residues. Trimming left V 0 bases short and J 3 bases short, with 8 bases between. The DNA for the CDR3 is TGCAGTGCTAGAGACACCGGAGAAGAGACCCAGTACTTC. Translating gives CSARDTGEETQYF.

This clonotype was seen a few times. A clone one base away is much larger, so this may be a read error. The chain combines TRBV28 with TRBJ2-7; D is unclear. With 5 bases removed from V and 7 bases from J, the gap between germline ends came to 15 bases. This CDR3 has 13 residues. In germline, CDR1 is MDHEN, CDR2 SYDVKM. The CDR3 nucleotides are TGTGCCAGCAGTCTGGTAGGGTCCCCGGAGCAGTACTTC. This encodes CASSLVGSPEQYF.

In regard to this clonotype: It is likely a read error: a sequence one base away is far more abundant. This chain uses TRBV2 with TRBJ1-2; D may be TRBD1 (5 bases). The germline V gene encodes CDR1 SNHLY and CDR2 FYNNEI. The CDR3 totals 13 residues. The V end was cut by 6 bases, the J end by 6 bases, with 14 bases between. For the CDR3, the DNA is TGTGCCAGCAGGACCGGGGCAGGAGATGGCTACACCTTC. Protein product: CASRTGAGDGYTF.

This chain joins TRBV4-1 and TRBJ1-2; 7 positions match TRBD1. The CDR3 is 15 amino acids. The ends lost 2 bases at V and 5 bases at J; junction bases unmatched: 8. Germline V CDR1 and CDR2: MGHRA, YSYEKL. The CDR3 loop reads CASSQPDRAGYGYTF. For the CDR3, the DNA is TGCGCCAGCAGCCAACCTGACAGGGCGGGATATGGCTACACCTTC.

The genes are TRBV27 and TRBJ2-3; D may match TRBD1 or TRBD2 (6 bases each). The germline V and J ends were trimmed by 0 bases and 6 bases, with 13 bases remaining between them. The CDR3 extends over 15 amino acids. Germline V gives CDR1 MNHEY, CDR2 SMNVEV (reference sequence). The CDR3 spells CASSLSGRGGDTQYF. CDR3 nucleotide sequence: TGTGCCAGCAGTTTATCGGGCAGGGGAGGCGATACGCAGTATTTT.

This clonotype was seen only a few times. J is TRBJ1-1 and V is TRBV9; D possibly corresponds to TRBD1 (5 bases). CDR3 length equals 13 residues. V shed 2 bases and J shed 3 bases, with 8 bases lying between them. Germline V gene sequence: CDR1 SGDLS, CDR2 YYNGEE. DNA for the CDR3: TGTGCCAGCAGCGTCGGGGGTTACACTGAAGCTTTCTTT. It translates to CASSVGGYTEAFF.

The CDR3 DNA is TGTGCCATCCAAGACAGCACAGATACGCAGTATTTT. Encoded protein: CAIQDSTDTQYF. V is TRBV7-9 and J is TRBJ2-3; D gene uncertain. V lost 10 bases to trimming and J lost 0 bases, with 8 bases between them. This CDR3 region has 12 residues. Per the germline V gene, CDR1 is SEHNR and CDR2 is FQNEAQ (reference sequence).

In its sample, this clonotype was seen many times. The chain joins TRBV9 to TRBJ1-5; D is possibly TRBD1 (5 bases). V lost 0 bases, J lost 3 bases, and 10 bases lay in between. Germline V gives CDR1 SGDLS, CDR2 YYNGEE. This CDR3 has 15 amino acids. CDR3 sequence: CASSVDAGANQPQHF. For the CDR3, the DNA is TGTGCCAGCAGCGTAGATGCCGGGGCCAATCAGCCCCAGCATTTT.

There are a few counts of this clonotype. The genes are TRBV4-1 and TRBJ2-7; 8 bases match TRBD1. This CDR3 is built from 16 residues. Trimming took 0 bases from V and 4 from J; bases not matched to a gene: 8. Germline CDR1 and CDR2: MGHRA and YSYEKL. CDR3 bases: TGCGCCAGCAGCCAAGAACGGGCAGGGGGCAGGTACGAGCAGTACTTC. As protein: CASSQERAGGRYEQYF.

This clonotype was seen ten or more times. The chain uses TRBV5-1 and TRBJ2-7; no reliable D call. CDR1 is SGHRS and CDR2 is YFSETQ in the germline V gene. V was clipped by 1 base and J by 0 bases, with 8 bases between them. The CDR3 length is 14 residues. CDR3: CASSLSRNSYEQYF. The CDR3 DNA sequence: TGCGCCAGCAGCTTGAGCCGGAACTCCTACGAGCAGTACTTC.

A remark on this clonotype: A much larger clone lies one base from this, so it may be a read error. J is TRBJ2-6 and V is TRBV6-1, with 9 bases lining up with TRBD1. Looked up from germline, CDR1 is MNHNS and CDR2 is SASEGT. The CDR3 runs 16 residues. In DNA form, the CDR3 reads TGTGCCTGCAGTGAGACAGGGGGCTCTGGGGCCAACGTCCTGACTTTC. Translation gives CACSETGGSGANVLTF.

This clonotype has ten or more counts. CDR3 loop: CSALRERGQETQYF. DNA for the CDR3: TGCAGTGCTCTACGGGAGCGGGGGCAAGAGACCCAGTACTTC. The chain combines TRBV20-1 with TRBJ2-5; TRBD2 matches at 8 bases. V dropped 5 bases and J dropped 2; count of bases not matched to a gene: 7. Germline V gene lookup returns CDR1 DFQATT and CDR2 SNEGSKA (reference sequence). The length of the CDR3 is 14 residues.

The chain joins TRBV15 to TRBJ1-1; possible D gene TRBD1, 5 bases. V was clipped by 0 bases and J by 7 bases, with 9 bases between them. Germline loops: CDR1 LNHNV, CDR2 YYDKDF (reference sequence). The CDR3 length is 13 residues. The CDR3 region has the DNA TGTGCCACCAGCAGAGACGTGGGGGTTGAAGCTTTCTTT. Amino acids: CATSRDVGVEAFF.

As concerns this clonotype: A read error may be the cause here, since a much bigger clone is one base away. The chain joins TRBV12-3 or TRBV12-4 to TRBJ2-7; maybe TRBD2 (5 bases). The CDR3 consists of 12 residues. The CDR3 loop is CVSSRWENEQYF. DNA of the CDR3: TGTGTCAGCAGCCGATGGGAGAACGAGCAGTACTTC.

This clonotype was recorded once. The rearrangement uses TRBV10-3 and TRBJ1-1, with no clear D. V shed 2 bases and J shed 6 bases, with 10 bases lying between them. CDR1 and CDR2 from the germline V gene are ENHRY and SYGVKD. CDR3 length: 13 amino acids. CDR3 DNA sequence: TGTGCCATCAGTGAGCGGTCAAACGCTGAAGCTTTCTTT. Protein: CAISERSNAEAFF.

This rearrangement joins TRBV9 to TRBJ2-7; 7 positions match TRBD1. Germline loops: CDR1 SGDLS, CDR2 YYNGEE. The V and J ends lost 3 bases and 3 bases, in that order; junction bases with no gene match: 9. The CDR3 has 15 amino acids. The CDR3 coding sequence is TGTGCCAGCAGCGACGGACAGGCGAGCCTCTACGAGCAGTACTTC. Translation: CASSDGQASLYEQYF.

This chain connects TRBV7-9 to TRBJ1-2; the D is unclear. There are 14 residues in the CDR3. The germline V gene encodes CDR1 SEHNR and CDR2 FQNEAQ (reference sequence). The V end was cut by 4 bases, the J end by 4 bases, with 13 bases between. CDR3: CASSSNSGVYGYTF. The CDR3 DNA is TGTGCCAGCAGCTCCAACAGCGGTGTCTATGGCTACACCTTC.

The chain recombines TRBV2 with TRBJ1-2; 7 bases map to TRBD1. This CDR3 region has 13 residues. CDR1 is SNHLY and CDR2 is FYNNEI in the germline V gene. The junction had 10 bases not matched to a gene; V was cut back by 3 bases and J by 12 bases. The CDR3 is CASSDGARGKDTF. CDR3 DNA: TGTGCCAGCAGTGACGGGGCCAGGGGGAAAGACACCTTC.